The 30 T cell receptor beta chains given below trace back to one sample, sequenced in a study of Ad26.COV2.S vaccination and SARS-CoV-2 variants. Treatment in this sample: some 20 received Ad26.COV2.S at low or high dose, single or two shots; about 5 received placebo; per-sample allocation not given. The samples were gathered on day 63 after the first injection of vaccine or placebo. Data came from immunoSEQ multiplex PCR; TCRdb stores just in-frame clones and leaves some out. The sample consists of under 550,000 clones, over 75% of them appearing once. The source was peripheral blood, collected in a trial of Ad26.COV2.S vaccine versus placebo. The receptors stem from a person between 18 and 60 years old who received the Ad26.COV2.S COVID-19 vaccine or a placebo.

This chain connects TRBV5-4 to TRBJ1-3, with 7 bases fitting TRBD1. Germline lookup yields CDR1 SGHNT and CDR2 YYREEE (reference sequence). CDR3 size: 18 residues. Trimming removed 0 bases from V and 0 bases from J; junction bases left unmatched: 9. The CDR3 region is CASSLAGTVPLSGNTIYF. CDR3 in DNA: TGTGCCAGCAGCTTGGCGGGGACAGTTCCACTCTCTGGAAACACCATATATTTT.

J is TRBJ1-2 and V is TRBV28; TRBD1 aligns across 8 bases. CDR3 length: 14 amino acids. V shed 5 bases and J 8 bases; nucleotides not matched to a gene: 10. Germline lookup yields CDR1 MDHEN and CDR2 SYDVKM. The CDR3 region has the DNA TGTGCCAGCAGTATAAACAGGGGGAGGATCGGCTACACCTTC. Translated: CASSINRGRIGYTF.

V gene TRBV5-1 combines with J gene TRBJ2-7; 12 bases map to TRBD1. With V trimmed by 0 bases and J by 4 bases, 5 bases remained unmatched. Germline assignment: CDR1 SGHRS and CDR2 YFSETQ. This CDR3 comprises 16 residues. CDR3 bases: TGCGCCAGCAGCTTGGCCGGGGGACAGGGGGCGTACGAGCAGTACTTC. It specifies CASSLAGGQGAYEQYF.

The V call is TRBV10-1, the J call TRBJ2-7; D gene uncertain. Per germline, CDR1 WNHNN and CDR2 SYGVQD (reference sequence). This CDR3 region has 13 residues. The germline V and J ends were trimmed by 2 bases and 2 bases, with 7 bases remaining between them. CDR3 amino acids: CASSELAAYEQYF. CDR3 sequence (DNA): TGCGCCAGCAGTGAGCTGGCTGCCTACGAGCAGTACTTC.

The chain recombines TRBV27 with TRBJ2-1; D perhaps matches TRBD2 (5 bases). V was trimmed by 0 bases and J by 10 bases, leaving 16 bases between them. CDR3 length equals 15 residues. The germline V gene encodes CDR1 MNHEY and CDR2 SMNVEV (reference sequence). CDR3 nucleotides: TGTGCCAGCAGTTTATCCATGGACTCATTGTACGAGCAGTTCTTC. Residues: CASSLSMDSLYEQFF.

The chain combines TRBV5-6 with TRBJ2-7; D is ambiguous. The CDR3 consists of 14 residues. Germline CDR1 SGHDT, CDR2 YYEEEE. Trimming took 0 bases from V and 4 from J, leaving 11 bases between them. The chain's CDR3 is CASSLGSPLYEQYF. In DNA form, the CDR3 reads TGTGCCAGCAGCTTGGGGTCCCCCCTTTACGAGCAGTACTTC.

This chain links TRBV2 with TRBJ2-6, with 9 positions matching TRBD1. Germline-derived CDR1 and CDR2 are SNHLY and FYNNEI. Trimming cost V 6 bases and J 0 bases; bases outside gene matches: 12. The CDR3 contains 19 residues. CDR3 in amino acids: CASRNRGPQATSGANVLTF. The CDR3, as DNA: TGTGCCAGCAGAAACAGGGGGCCCCAGGCTACCTCTGGGGCCAACGTCCTGACTTTC. The full variable domain, in which reference TRBV2 and TRBJ2-6 provide the parts outside the CDR3, is EPEVTQTPSHQVTQMGQEVILRCVPISNHLYFYWYRQILGQKVEFLVSFYNNEISEKSEIFDDQFSVERPDGSNFTLKIRSTKLEDSAMYFCASRNRGPQATSGANVLTFGAGSRLTVL.

The rearrangement uses TRBV19 and TRBJ2-6, with D unresolved. V dropped 4 bases and J dropped 0 bases, with 10 bases sitting between them. This CDR3 region has 16 residues. Germline-derived CDR1 and CDR2 are LNHDA and SQIVND (reference sequence). The CDR3 protein is CASSKSGHSGANVLTF. Written as DNA, the CDR3 is TGTGCCAGTAGTAAGTCAGGCCACTCTGGGGCCAACGTCCTGACTTTC. The whole variable domain, filled in from reference TRBV19 and TRBJ2-6, reads DGGITQSPKYLFRKEGQNVTLSCEQNLNHDAMYWYRQDPGQGLRLIYYSQIVNDFQKGDIAEGYSVSREKKESFPLTVTSAQKNPTAFYLCASSKSGHSGANVLTFGAGSRLTVL.

The gene calls are TRBV5-1 and TRBJ1-1; 8 positions agree with TRBD1. After removal of 4 bases from V and 0 bases from J, the junction contained 5 bases not matched to a gene. This CDR3 is 15 amino acids long. Germline CDR1 SGHRS, CDR2 YFSETQ. CDR3 sequence (DNA): TGCGCCAGCAGCATCGGACAGGGAATGAACACTGAAGCTTTCTTT. It encodes CASSIGQGMNTEAFF.

The chain joins TRBV6-1 to TRBJ1-4; D not certain. The CDR3 length is 11 residues. The V end lost 6 bases, the J end lost 8 bases, and 7 bases lay between the germline ends. Germline assignment: CDR1 MNHNS and CDR2 SASEGT. CDR3 sequence reads: CASREREKLFF. CDR3 nucleotides: TGTGCCAGCAGGGAAAGAGAAAAACTGTTTTTT.

V gene TRBV28 combines with J gene TRBJ2-4; TRBD1 matches 8 bases. Germline lookup yields CDR1 MDHEN and CDR2 SYDVKM. Losses at the gene ends were 10 bases for V and 1 base for J; bases not matched to a gene: 12. The CDR3 is 16 residues long. Written as DNA, the CDR3 is TGTGCCACTAGCCAGGAGACAGGGGCGGCCAAAAACATTCAGTACTTC. It codes for CATSQETGAAKNIQYF.

The chain carries TRBV7-2 and TRBJ2-1; the D call may be TRBD1 or TRBD2 (5 bases each). In germline, CDR1 is SGHTA, CDR2 FQGNSA. V lost 0 bases to trimming and J lost 0 bases, with 6 bases between them. This CDR3 has 15 amino acids. The CDR3 here is CASSLAGDSYNEQFF. CDR3 sequence (DNA): TGTGCCAGCAGCTTAGCGGGGGACTCCTACAATGAGCAGTTCTTC.

The chain joins TRBV11-2 to TRBJ2-7, with D perhaps TRBD2 (6 bases). CDR1 is SGHAT and CDR2 is FQNNGV in the germline V gene. The CDR3 spans 13 residues. V lost 5 bases and J lost 6, with 14 bases in between. CDR3 in DNA: TGTGCCAGCAGCACGACTAGTCTGCGCGAGCAGTACTTC. It codes for CASSTTSLREQYF.

V usage is TRBV6-5 and J usage is TRBJ1-1; the D gene is possibly TRBD1 (6 bases). Trimming removed 5 bases at V and 5 bases at J, with 18 bases between. The CDR3 runs 15 residues. Germline CDR1 is MNHEY and CDR2 is SVGAGI. The CDR3: CASSRLTIGGTEAFF. The CDR3 DNA follows: TGTGCCAGCAGTAGGCTTACGATAGGGGGAACTGAAGCTTTCTTT.

The rearrangement uses TRBV6-5 and TRBJ1-4; 7 bases map to TRBD1. V lost 2 bases, J lost 6 bases, and 9 bases stayed unmatched. Per the germline V gene, CDR1 is MNHEY and CDR2 is SVGAGI. This CDR3 has 16 residues. The DNA for the CDR3 is TGTGCCAGCAGTTACCGTCGACAGGGAGAGGATGAAAAACTGTTTTTT. Translation gives CASSYRRQGEDEKLFF.

The J gene is TRBJ2-1, the V gene TRBV5-4; 11 bases are a match to TRBD2. Germline V gives CDR1 SGHNT, CDR2 YYREEE (reference sequence). Trimming cost V 0 bases and J 4 bases; bases outside gene matches: 0. The CDR3 is 15 amino acids. Here the CDR3 DNA reads TGTGCCAGCAGCTTGGGGACTAGCGGGTACAATGAGCAGTTCTTC. This translates into CASSLGTSGYNEQFF.

The chain links TRBV11-2 to TRBJ2-2; D gene ambiguous. V dropped 3 bases and J dropped 0 bases, with 5 bases sitting between them. The germline V gene has CDR1 SGHAT and CDR2 FQNNGV. The CDR3 spans 14 residues. For the CDR3, the DNA is TGTGCCAGCAGCTTCCTTACGAACACCGGGGAGCTGTTTTTT. Residues: CASSFLTNTGELFF.

The genes are TRBV5-4 and TRBJ1-2, with D possibly matching TRBD1 (5 bases). Per the germline V gene, CDR1 is SGHNT and CDR2 is YYREEE (reference sequence). Trimming removed 1 base from V and 7 bases from J, with 20 bases in between. This CDR3 comprises 16 residues. Here the CDR3 reads CASSLRLMRDVGGYTF. CDR3 sequence (DNA): TGTGCCAGCAGCTTGAGATTAATGCGGGACGTTGGTGGCTACACCTTC.

The chain is built from TRBV27 and TRBJ1-1; D gene ambiguous. CDR3 length: 14 amino acids. The germline V gene has CDR1 MNHEY and CDR2 SMNVEV (reference sequence). V lost 3 bases to trimming and J lost 0 bases, with 8 bases between them. The CDR3 spells CASSFKRMNTEAFF. The CDR3 region has the DNA TGTGCCAGCAGTTTTAAGAGAATGAACACTGAAGCTTTCTTT.

This clone was detected once. This sample includes further DNA sequences coding for the same CDR3. V is TRBV27 and J is TRBJ2-1; tentatively, D is TRBD2 (5 bases). The CDR3 is made up of 15 amino acids. V was pared by 3 bases and J by 0 bases, with 9 bases between. The germline V gene has CDR1 MNHEY and CDR2 SMNVEV (reference sequence). CDR3 amino acids: CASSFSGSSYNEQFF. For the CDR3, the DNA is TGTGCCAGCAGTTTTTCGGGGAGCTCCTACAATGAGCAGTTCTTC.

CDR3 in DNA: TGTGCCAGCAGTTTAAACCCGGGGCGGGTATATGGCTACACCTTC. It specifies CASSLNPGRVYGYTF. V and J are TRBV27 and TRBJ1-2; possible D gene TRBD1, 5 bases. Germline CDR1 is MNHEY and CDR2 is SMNVEV (reference sequence). The V end lost 2 bases, the J end lost 5 bases, and 15 bases lay between the germline ends. CDR3 length: 15 amino acids.

The chain recombines TRBV30 with TRBJ2-2; tentatively, D is TRBD1 (7 bases). Germline values: CDR1 GTSNPN, CDR2 SVGIG (reference sequence). The V and J ends lost 2 bases and 7 bases respectively, with 17 bases between them. This CDR3 is 15 amino acids long. This CDR3 reads CAWSRGLARSGELFF. The CDR3 coding sequence is TGTGCCTGGAGTAGGGGGCTAGCGCGGAGCGGGGAGCTGTTTTTT.

This chain links TRBV14 with TRBJ1-5, with D hard to call. The CDR3 sequence is 15 residues long. CDR1 SGHDN and CDR2 FVKESK come from the germline V gene. V was clipped by 1 base and J by 4 bases, with 11 bases between them. CDR3 in amino acids: CASSQVFRVNQPQHF. In DNA form, the CDR3 reads TGTGCCAGCAGCCAAGTATTTAGGGTTAATCAGCCCCAGCATTTT.

The chain has TRBV9 and TRBJ2-1; D gene uncertain. The CDR3 runs to 15 residues. The ends were cut back, 1 base at V and 9 bases at J, with 17 bases in the middle. Germline V gene data show CDR1 as SGDLS and CDR2 as YYNGEE. CDR3 sequence: CASSVSLTTLGEQFF. The CDR3 nucleotides read TGTGCCAGCAGCGTAAGTCTGACCACCTTAGGTGAGCAGTTCTTC.

The table lists this clone with a count of one. V is TRBV29-1 and J is TRBJ1-1; a possible D gene is TRBD1 (5 bases). Trimming shortened V by 4 bases and J by 5 bases, and 23 bases separated the two germline ends. Germline V CDR1 and CDR2: SQVTM, ANQGSEA. The CDR3 spans 16 residues. CDR3 nucleotide sequence: TGCAGCGTTGTTACCCCCCGCGGAGGGCAGGGAACTGAAGCTTTCTTT. It is translated as CSVVTPRGGQGTEAFF.

The CDR3 DNA reads TGCGCCAGCAGCTTGGACCGAATCTCTGGAAACACCATATATTTT. Translation: CASSLDRISGNTIYF. The chain is built from TRBV5-1 and TRBJ1-3; no firm D call. The V end was cut by 0 bases, the J end by 0 bases, with 7 bases between. The germline V gene encodes CDR1 SGHRS and CDR2 YFSETQ. This CDR3 contains 15 residues.

The CDR3 here is CASSRGTGTYEQYF. CDR3 nucleotide sequence: TGCGCCAGCAGTCGCGGGACTGGAACCTACGAGCAGTACTTC. The J gene is TRBJ2-7, the V gene TRBV4-1, with a possible D match to TRBD2 (6 bases). CDR1 is MGHRA, CDR2 YSYEKL, per germline. The CDR3 runs to 14 residues. V dropped 6 bases and J dropped 2 bases, with 14 bases sitting between them.

The chain has TRBV5-5 and TRBJ1-4; the D gene is possibly TRBD1 (6 bases). Trimming stripped 3 bases from V and 2 bases from J, with 8 bases between. CDR1 SGHKS and CDR2 YYEKEE come from the germline V gene (reference sequence). The CDR3 consists of 14 residues. CDR3 region: CASSYQGTNEKLFF. DNA for the CDR3: TGTGCCAGCAGCTATCAGGGGACTAATGAAAAACTGTTTTTT.

This clone has just one count. The chain uses TRBV9 and TRBJ1-2, with D tentatively TRBD1 (6 bases). Germline CDR1 reads SGDLS; CDR2 reads YYNGEE. V shed 0 bases and J shed 3 bases, with 9 bases lying between them. This CDR3 is built from 14 residues. CDR3 loop: CASSVAPGDYGYTF. The CDR3 nucleotides are TGTGCCAGCAGCGTAGCTCCAGGGGACTATGGCTACACCTTC.

The chain combines TRBV12-3 or TRBV12-4 with TRBJ2-7, with D tentatively TRBD1 (6 bases). This CDR3 contains 13 residues. V lost 2 bases and J 2 bases, leaving 7 bases between the germline ends. The CDR3 DNA sequence: TGTGCCAGCAGTTTACCAGGGGCCTACGAGCAGTACTTC. It translates to CASSLPGAYEQYF.